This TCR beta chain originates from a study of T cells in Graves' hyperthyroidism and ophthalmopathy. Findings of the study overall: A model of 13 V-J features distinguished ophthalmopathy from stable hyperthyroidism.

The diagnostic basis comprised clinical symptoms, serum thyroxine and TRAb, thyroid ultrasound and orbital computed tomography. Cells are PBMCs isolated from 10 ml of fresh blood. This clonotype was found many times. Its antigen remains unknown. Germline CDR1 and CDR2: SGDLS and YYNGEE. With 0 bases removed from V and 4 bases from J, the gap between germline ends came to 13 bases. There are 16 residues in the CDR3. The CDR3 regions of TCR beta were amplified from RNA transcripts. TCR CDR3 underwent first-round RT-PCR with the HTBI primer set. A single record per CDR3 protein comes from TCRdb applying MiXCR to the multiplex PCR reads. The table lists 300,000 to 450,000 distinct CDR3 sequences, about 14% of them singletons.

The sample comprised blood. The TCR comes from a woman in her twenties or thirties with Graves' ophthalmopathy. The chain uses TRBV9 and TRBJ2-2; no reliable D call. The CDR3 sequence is CASSVAGSSLTGELFF. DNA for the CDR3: TGTGCCAGCAGCGTAGCGGGCTCTTCCCTCACCGGGGAGCTGTTTTTT.